The rows below give T cell receptor beta chains drawn from one sample of a study of blood T cell repertoires in COVID-19. Profiling relied on immunoSEQ multiplex PCR, and the TCRdb table lists in-frame clones only, not all of them. Seen here are approximately 60,000 clones, 70% to 85% observed once, and the top ten hold about a fifth. Material: peripheral blood. These receptors all come from a woman of 80 years or more with active or convalescent COVID-19. The CDR3 runs from the conserved cysteine through the conserved F or W.

V gene: TRBV5-1; CDR3 length: 16; CDR3 protein: CASSLAGTGAASGYTF
V gene: TRBV7-3; CDR3 length: 14; CDR3 protein: CASSFTGGTGELFF
V gene: TRBV5-1; CDR3 length: 12; CDR3 protein: CASGRDSYEQYF
V gene: TRBV5-1; CDR3 length: 15; CDR3 protein: CASSLLGTGGEKLFF
V gene: TRBV11-2; CDR3 length: 14; CDR3 protein: CASSSTGGSGGYTF
V gene: TRBV10-2; CDR3 length: 12; CDR3 protein: CASSALRGGYTF
V gene: TRBV6-5; CDR3 length: 14; CDR3 protein: CASSRTERVGGYTF
V gene: TRBV5-6; CDR3 length: 12; CDR3 protein: CASSLAGREAFF
V gene: TRBV5-1; CDR3 length: 14; CDR3 protein: CASSLDREGTEAFF
V gene: TRBV2; CDR3 length: 15; CDR3 protein: CASSGAGGALDTQYF
V gene: TRBV5-6; CDR3 length: 15; CDR3 protein: CASSFGVGEGQPQHF
V gene: TRBV29-1; CDR3 length: 14; CDR3 protein: CSVPSVYSYNEQFF
V gene: TRBV15; CDR3 length: 14; CDR3 protein: CATSSRGRSYEQYF
V gene: TRBV15; CDR3 length: 11; CDR3 protein: CATREGTEAFF
V gene: TRBV5-1; CDR3 length: 13; CDR3 protein: CASSLEPGQKAFF
V gene: TRBV29-1; CDR3 length: 13; CDR3 protein: CSVGKTGSKGYTF
V gene: TRBV27; CDR3 length: 14; CDR3 protein: CASRRDERTDTQYF
V gene: TRBV6-1; CDR3 length: 15; CDR3 protein: CASSERAGGSETQYF
V gene: TRBV10-3; CDR3 length: 13; CDR3 protein: CAIGQAGIYGYTF
V gene: TRBV4-2; CDR3 length: 13; CDR3 protein: CASSQDRQYGYTF
V gene: TRBV12-3/TRBV12-4; CDR3 length: 11; CDR3 protein: CASRGGYGYTF
V gene: TRBV2; CDR3 length: 15; CDR3 protein: CASSYTGGAGYGYTF
V gene: TRBV18; CDR3 length: 15; CDR3 protein: CASSPRREMNTEAFF
V gene: TRBV6-6; CDR3 length: 13; CDR3 protein: CASSNAEHRGRVF
V gene: TRBV11-2; CDR3 length: 16; CDR3 protein: CASSLRVTGAGNTIYF
V gene: TRBV6-1; CDR3 length: 15; CDR3 protein: CASSDQGAQGTEAFF
V gene: TRBV7-6; CDR3 length: 16; CDR3 protein: CASSLAGDRGGNTIYF
V gene: TRBV5-6; CDR3 length: 15; CDR3 protein: CASSSQGTANYGYTF
V gene: TRBV9; CDR3 length: 16; CDR3 protein: CASSARETANTGELFF